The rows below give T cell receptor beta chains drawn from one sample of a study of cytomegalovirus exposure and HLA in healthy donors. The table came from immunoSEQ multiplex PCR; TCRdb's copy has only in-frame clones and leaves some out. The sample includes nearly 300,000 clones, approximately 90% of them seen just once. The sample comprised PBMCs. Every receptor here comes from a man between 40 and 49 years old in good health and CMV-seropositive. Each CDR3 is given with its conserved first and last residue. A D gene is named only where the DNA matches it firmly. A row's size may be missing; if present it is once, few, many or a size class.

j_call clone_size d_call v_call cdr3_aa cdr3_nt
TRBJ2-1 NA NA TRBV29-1 CSVARTDTNPNHNEQFF TGCAGCGTCGCCAGGACAGATACGAACCCAAATCACAATGAGCAGTTCTTC
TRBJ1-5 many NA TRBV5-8 CASSLIQGGNQPQHF TGTGCCAGCAGCTTGATTCAGGGTGGGAATCAGCCCCAGCATTTT
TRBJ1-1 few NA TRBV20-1 CSAEAHTEAFF TGCAGTGCGGAGGCGCACACTGAAGCTTTCTTT
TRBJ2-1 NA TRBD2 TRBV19 CASSIPPAGGPRFF TGTGCCAGTAGTATCCCCCCAGCGGGAGGGCCCCGGTTCTTC
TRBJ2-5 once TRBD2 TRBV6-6 CASSYSGGRAWETQYF TGTGCCAGCAGTTACTCTGGCGGGAGGGCCTGGGAGACCCAGTACTTC
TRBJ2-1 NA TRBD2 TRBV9 CASSVGLAGYNEQFF TGTGCCAGCAGCGTAGGTTTAGCGGGGTACAATGAGCAGTTCTTC
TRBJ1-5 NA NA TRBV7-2 CASSIGGDSNQPQHF TGTGCCAGCAGCATTGGGGGGGATAGCAATCAGCCCCAGCATTTT
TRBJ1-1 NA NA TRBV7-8 CASSLGDRPTEAFF TGTGCCAGCAGCTTAGGAGACAGGCCCACTGAAGCTTTCTTT
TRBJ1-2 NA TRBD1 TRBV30 CACGTGGDYGYTF TGTGCCTGTGGGACAGGGGGCGACTATGGCTACACCTTC
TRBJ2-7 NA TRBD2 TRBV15 CATSRVKLAGELGSYEQYF TGTGCCACCAGCAGAGTAAAACTAGCGGGAGAGTTGGGCTCCTACGAGCAGTACTTC
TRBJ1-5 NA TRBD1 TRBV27 CASSDRGRFNQPQHF TGTGCCAGCAGCGACAGGGGGCGCTTCAATCAGCCCCAGCATTTT
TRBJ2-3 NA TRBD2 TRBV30 CAWAAGRGTDTQYF TGTGCCTGGGCTGCCGGGAGGGGCACAGATACGCAGTATTTT
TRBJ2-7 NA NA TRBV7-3 CASSLVASPNEQYF TGTGCCAGCAGCTTAGTGGCTAGTCCTAACGAGCAGTACTTC
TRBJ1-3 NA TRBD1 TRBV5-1 CASSPTDRAGNTIYF TGCGCCAGCAGCCCGACTGACAGGGCTGGAAACACCATATATTTT
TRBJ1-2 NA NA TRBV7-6 CASSLDYEGDFYGYTF TGTGCCAGCAGCTTAGATTATGAGGGTGACTTCTATGGCTACACCTTC
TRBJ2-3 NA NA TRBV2 CASTFGSSTDTQYF TGTGCCAGCACCTTTGGCTCCAGCACAGATACGCAGTATTTT
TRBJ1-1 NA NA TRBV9 CASSAQWNTEAFF TGTGCCAGCAGCGCACAGTGGAACACTGAAGCTTTCTTT
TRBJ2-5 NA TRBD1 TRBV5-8 CASSPGQGVETQYF TGTGCCAGCAGCCCCGGACAGGGGGTTGAGACCCAGTACTTC
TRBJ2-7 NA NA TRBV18 CASSPEQVTYEQYF TGTGCCAGCTCACCCGAACAGGTCACCTACGAGCAGTACTTC
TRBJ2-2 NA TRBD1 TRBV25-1 CASSFQGAGAGELFF TGTGCCAGCAGTTTCCAGGGGGCAGGGGCCGGGGAGCTGTTTTTT
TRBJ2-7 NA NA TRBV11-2 CASSFVVAGYEQYF TGTGCCAGCAGCTTCGTTGTGGCAGGGTACGAGCAGTACTTC
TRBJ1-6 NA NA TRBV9 CASSVDGANSPLHF TGTGCCAGCAGCGTAGATGGAGCAAATTCACCCCTCCACTTT
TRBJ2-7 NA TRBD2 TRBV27 CASSSRLAGTYEQYF TGTGCCAGCAGTTCCCGACTAGCGGGGACCTACGAGCAGTACTTC
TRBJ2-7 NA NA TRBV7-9 CASSPSGPGKDWHEQYF TGTGCCAGCAGCCCAAGCGGGCCAGGGAAGGATTGGCACGAGCAGTACTTC
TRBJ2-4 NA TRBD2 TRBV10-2 CASMRLAKDIQYF TGCGCCAGCATGCGACTAGCGAAGGACATTCAGTACTTC
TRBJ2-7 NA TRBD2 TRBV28 CASSFPGVLAGPTYEQYF TGTGCCAGCAGTTTCCCCGGCGTTCTAGCGGGACCTACCTACGAGCAGTACTTC
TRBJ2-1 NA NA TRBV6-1 CASRVGFGRPDEQFF TGTGCCAGCAGGGTGGGCTTCGGAAGACCCGATGAGCAGTTCTTC
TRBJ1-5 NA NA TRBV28 CTSRDAGGNQPQHF TGTACCAGCAGGGACGCAGGGGGCAATCAGCCCCAGCATTTT
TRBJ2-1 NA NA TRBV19 CASSIRDHNEQFF TGTGCCAGTAGTATCCGCGATCACAATGAGCAGTTCTTC
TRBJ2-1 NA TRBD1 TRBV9 CASSAGTGSNEQFF TGTGCCAGCAGCGCCGGGACAGGATCCAATGAGCAGTTCTTC
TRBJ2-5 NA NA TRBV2 CASRTLARETQYF TGTGCCAGCAGGACCCTAGCGAGGGAGACCCAGTACTTC
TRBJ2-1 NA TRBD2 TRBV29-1 CSVAGTSGTNEQFF TGCAGCGTCGCCGGGACTAGCGGGACCAATGAGCAGTTCTTC
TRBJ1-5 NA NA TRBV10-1 CASSEERDQPQHF TGCGCCAGCAGTGAGGAACGGGATCAGCCCCAGCATTTT
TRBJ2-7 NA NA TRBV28 CASSFSKRVSYEQYF TGTGCCAGCAGTTTCTCCAAGCGGGTCTCCTACGAGCAGTACTTC
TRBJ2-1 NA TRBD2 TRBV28 CASSLSSGRQVVDEQFF TGTGCCAGCAGTTTATCTAGCGGGAGGCAGGTAGTCGATGAGCAGTTCTTC
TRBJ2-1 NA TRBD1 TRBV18 CVSSPTGADEQFF TGTGTCAGCTCCCCCACAGGGGCTGATGAGCAGTTCTTC
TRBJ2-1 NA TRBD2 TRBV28 CASSRTSGSQNEQFF TGTGCCAGCAGCAGGACTAGCGGGAGCCAGAATGAGCAGTTCTTC
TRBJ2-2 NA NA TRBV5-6 CASSLAVNTGELFF TGTGCCAGCAGCTTGGCAGTGAACACCGGGGAGCTGTTTTTT
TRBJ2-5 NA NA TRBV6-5 CASSSRGQLYQETQYF TGTGCCAGCAGTTCTCGAGGACAGCTGTACCAAGAGACCCAGTACTTC
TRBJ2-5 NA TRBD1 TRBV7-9 CASSRRDRAEETQYF TGTGCCAGCAGCCGGCGGGACAGGGCTGAAGAGACCCAGTACTTC
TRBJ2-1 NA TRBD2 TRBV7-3 CASSLLGGLGLGQFF TGTGCCAGCAGCTTACTAGGGGGACTAGGACTAGGGCAGTTCTTC
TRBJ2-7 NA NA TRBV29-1 CSVEDQWQGYEQYF TGCAGCGTTGAAGATCAGTGGCAGGGCTACGAGCAGTACTTC
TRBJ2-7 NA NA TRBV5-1 CASSLRGMRVGEQYF TGCGCCAGCAGCTTGCGCGGGATGAGGGTTGGCGAGCAGTACTTC
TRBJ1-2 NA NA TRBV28 CASSSGYTNYGYTF TGTGCCAGCAGTTCGGGATATACTAACTATGGCTACACCTTC
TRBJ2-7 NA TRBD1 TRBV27 CASSPTGGYYEQYF TGTGCCAGCAGTCCCACAGGGGGTTACTACGAGCAGTACTTC
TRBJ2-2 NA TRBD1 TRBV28 CASSLFLGQGRDTGELFF TGTGCCAGCAGTTTGTTCCTGGGACAGGGTAGGGACACCGGGGAGCTGTTTTTT
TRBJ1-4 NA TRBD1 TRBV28 CASLYDRDRSEKLFF TGTGCCAGCTTATACGACCGGGACAGAAGTGAAAAACTGTTTTTT
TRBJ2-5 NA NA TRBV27 CASSAKQGRFRETQYF TGTGCCAGCAGTGCAAAACAGGGTAGATTTAGGGAGACCCAGTACTTC
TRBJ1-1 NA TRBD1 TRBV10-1 CASSGADRGLGYTEAFF TGCGCCAGCAGTGGGGCGGACAGGGGGCTTGGTTACACTGAAGCTTTCTTT
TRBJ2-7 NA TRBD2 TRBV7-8 CASSFSGEFSYEQYF TGTGCCAGCAGCTTTAGCGGGGAATTCTCCTACGAGCAGTACTTC
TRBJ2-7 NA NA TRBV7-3 CASSLHWQGSYEQYF TGTGCCAGCAGCTTACATTGGCAGGGATCCTACGAGCAGTACTTC
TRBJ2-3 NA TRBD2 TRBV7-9 CSSSLGLAGERDTQYF TGTTCCAGCAGCTTAGGACTAGCGGGAGAGAGAGATACGCAGTATTTT
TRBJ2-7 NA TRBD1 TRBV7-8 CASSWDRYYEQYF TGTGCCAGCAGCTGGGACAGGTACTACGAGCAGTACTTC
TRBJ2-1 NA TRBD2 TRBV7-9 CASSLFPSGRSSYNEQFF TGTGCCAGCAGCTTATTCCCTAGCGGGAGGAGCTCCTACAATGAGCAGTTCTTC
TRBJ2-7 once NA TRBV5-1 CASSAGQLSSYEQYF TGCGCCAGCAGCGCGGGACAGTTGAGCTCCTACGAGCAGTACTTC